The 18 T cell receptor beta chains below all came from one sample that was sequenced in a study of type 1 and type 2 diabetes patients. PCR was run on genomic DNA. A primer set of 30 forward and 13 reverse primers amplified the CDR3. TCRdb itself ran the multiplex PCR reads through MiXCR, one entry per CDR3 protein. The table shows about 290,000 distinct CDR3 sequences, with around 47% occurring only once. The sequenced material came from peripheral blood mononuclear cells (PBMCs). Receptor source: a young man with type 2 diabetes.

Ten or more counts support this clonotype. The chain combines TRBV25-1 with TRBJ2-7; a weak D match, TRBD1 (5 bases). Trimming stripped 6 bases from V and 0 bases from J, with 15 bases between. Germline V lookup: CDR1 MGHDK, CDR2 SYGVNS. The CDR3 spans 15 residues. The CDR3 protein is CASSTRARSSYEQYF. In nucleotides, the CDR3 is TGTGCCAGCAGCACCAGGGCGAGGAGCTCCTACGAGCAGTACTTC.

For this clonotype: A much larger clone lies a single base off, so this may be a read error. CDR3 in amino acids: CAIGTGWGETQYF. In nucleotides, the CDR3 is TGTGCCATCGGGACGGGGTGGGGGGAGACCCAGTACTTC. This chain connects TRBV27 to TRBJ2-5; either TRBD1 or TRBD2 may fit D (5 bases each). Germline values: CDR1 MNHEY, CDR2 SMNVEV (reference sequence). The V gene lost 10 bases and the J gene lost 5 bases, with 17 bases spanning the gap. CDR3 size: 13 residues.

The gene calls are TRBV20-1 and TRBJ2-2, with TRBD2 matching 11 bases. CDR3 length equals 16 residues. Germline CDR1 is DFQATT and CDR2 is SNEGSKA (reference sequence). Trimming removed 2 bases from V and 7 bases from J; junction bases left unmatched: 9. CDR3 coding DNA: TGCAGTGCTAGATCCATAGCGGGAGGGTTTGGCGGGGAGCTGTTTTTT. Its protein product is CSARSIAGGFGGELFF.

The chain has TRBV2 and TRBJ1-1; unclear D gene. From germline, CDR1 is SNHLY and CDR2 FYNNEI. V lost 10 bases, J lost 8 bases, and 14 bases lay in between. CDR3 length: 11 amino acids. The CDR3 nucleotides read TGTGCCACCAGAGGAGGACGGGAAGCTTTCTTT. It yields the protein CATRGGREAFF.

The table lists this clonotype with a count of one. At one end, the junction sequence differs from germline, possibly due to a read error. The rearrangement links TRBV12-3 or TRBV12-4 to TRBJ2-2; 8 bases are a match to TRBD2. The CDR3 contains 16 residues. CDR3 sequence reads: CASSPGGVTSAGGLFF. The CDR3 DNA reads as TGTGCCAGCAGTCCCGGGGGCGTGACTAGCGCCGGGGGGCTGTTTTTT.

This rearrangement joins TRBV20-1 to TRBJ2-7; possibly TRBD2 for D (5 bases). This CDR3 comprises 13 residues. Trimming shortened V by 3 bases and J by 2 bases, and 11 bases separated the two germline ends. Looked up from germline, CDR1 is DFQATT and CDR2 is SNEGSKA (reference sequence). Written as DNA, the CDR3 is TGCAGTGCTAGTAGGCTAGCTGCCTACGAGCAGTACTTC. Residues: CSASRLAAYEQYF.

Only one count was recorded for this clonotype. A much bigger clone sits one base away, suggesting this may be a read error. This chain connects TRBV15 to TRBJ2-7; a weak D match, TRBD1 (6 bases). The V and J ends lost 1 base and 2 bases respectively, with 12 bases between them. From germline, CDR1 is LNHNV and CDR2 YYDKDF (reference sequence). The CDR3 runs to 15 residues. CDR3 nucleotide sequence: TGTGCCACCAGCAGAGGGAGGACAGTGACCTACGAGCAGTACTTC. Translation: CATSRGRTVTYEQYF.

The chain employs TRBV4-1 and TRBJ1-2; unclear D gene. Per the germline V gene, CDR1 is MGHRA and CDR2 is YSYEKL. The CDR3 contains 16 residues. V lost 0 bases and J 5 bases, leaving 16 bases between the germline ends. CDR3 amino acids: CASSQEYSVLTYGYTF. The DNA for the CDR3 is TGCGCCAGCAGCCAAGAATATAGCGTATTAACTTATGGCTACACCTTC.

In its sample, this clonotype was seen once. A read error may account for a junction end that differs from germline. The chain recombines TRBV19 with TRBJ2-7, with D unclear. Germline V CDR1 and CDR2: LNHDA, SQIVND (reference sequence). This CDR3 comprises 13 residues. The CDR3: CASSIDRSYEPYF. The CDR3 DNA reads as TGTGCCAGTAGTATAGACAGGTCCTACGAGCCGTACTTC.

The V gene is TRBV6-1, the J gene TRBJ1-5, with 8 bases matching TRBD1. CDR1 is MNHNS, CDR2 SASEGT, per germline. V was pared by 5 bases and J by 4 bases, with 19 bases of the junction left unmatched. This CDR3 comprises 19 residues. CDR3 in DNA: TGTGCCAGCAGTTTAAGGCCGGTGAGGACAGGGAAGAGAAATCAGCCCCAGCATTTT. It yields the protein CASSLRPVRTGKRNQPQHF.

The chain is built from TRBV6-6 and TRBJ2-5, with 10 positions matching TRBD2. Germline V CDR1 and CDR2: MNHNY, SVGAGI (reference sequence). Trimming took 2 bases from V and 4 from J; bases not matched to a gene: 10. There are 17 residues in the CDR3. This CDR3 reads CASSYLGIAGGPETQYF. CDR3 nucleotides: TGTGCCAGCAGTTACCTCGGGATAGCGGGGGGACCAGAGACCCAGTACTTC.

Details on this clonotype: Likely a read error: the CDR3 ends without its conserved phenylalanine or tryptophan. The chain uses TRBV5-1 and TRBJ2-7; D call uncertain. There are 13 residues in the CDR3. V lost 0 bases and J lost 2, with 6 bases in between. Germline CDR1 reads SGHRS; CDR2 reads YFSETQ. In nucleotides, the CDR3 is TGCGCCAGCAGCTTGGGACCTACCTACGAGCAGTACCTC. It codes for CASSLGPTYEQYL.

To note about this clonotype: A much more abundant neighbour one base away suggests this may be a read error. The chain carries TRBV10-3 and TRBJ2-2; D ambiguous. CDR3 length: 11 amino acids. Germline loops: CDR1 ENHRY, CDR2 SYGVKD. CDR3 sequence (DNA): TGTGCCACCAGTGGCGACGGGGAGCTGTTTTTT. Amino acids: CATSGDGELFF.

This rearrangement joins TRBV20-1 to TRBJ2-7; 8 bases agree with TRBD1. CDR3 length: 15 residues. The germline gives CDR1 DFQATT, CDR2 SNEGSKA (reference sequence). After removal of 2 bases from V and 6 bases from J, the junction contained 12 bases not matched to a gene. CDR3 nucleotide sequence: TGCAGTGCTAGATCGGGACAGGCCGCGATGGTCGAGCAGTACTTC. It translates to CSARSGQAAMVEQYF.

The chain couples TRBV4-3 to TRBJ2-7; 7 bases agree with TRBD1. CDR1 LGHNA and CDR2 YSLEER come from the germline V gene. V was clipped by 0 bases and J by 5 bases; unmatched bases: 4. This CDR3 contains 14 residues. The CDR3: CASSQEARGHEQYF. The CDR3 nucleotides are TGCGCCAGCAGCCAAGAAGCGAGGGGGCACGAGCAGTACTTC.

The J gene is TRBJ2-7, the V gene TRBV4-3, with D uncertain. The germline V and J ends were trimmed by 1 base and 5 bases, with 12 bases remaining between them. The CDR3 loop spans 14 amino acids. Germline V CDR1 and CDR2: LGHNA, YSLEER. CDR3 bases: TGCGCCAGCAGCCAAGCACCAGCATTGGACGAGCAGTACTTC. Protein sequence: CASSQAPALDEQYF.

This rearrangement joins TRBV7-3 to TRBJ1-1; possibly TRBD1 for D (6 bases). Germline lookup yields CDR1 SGHTA and CDR2 FQGTGA. This CDR3 is built from 14 residues. V dropped 0 bases and J dropped 3 bases, with 8 bases sitting between them. The CDR3 reads CASSLTTGHTEAFF. CDR3 nucleotide sequence: TGTGCCAGCAGCTTAACTACAGGGCACACTGAAGCTTTCTTT.

V gene TRBV15 combines with J gene TRBJ1-2; D unresolved. V was shortened by 1 base and J by 7 bases, with 19 bases between the two germline ends. The CDR3 runs 16 residues. CDR1 and CDR2 from the germline V gene are LNHNV and YYDKDF (reference sequence). The DNA for the CDR3 is TGTGCCACCAGCAGAGCCCCTCAGCCTTACGGTGGTGGCTACACCTTC. This gives the protein CATSRAPQPYGGGYTF.